This T cell receptor (beta chain) was observed in a study of glioma-infiltrating T cells. Study at large: Glioma patients had dexamethasone for six or fewer days before surgery. Study-wide findings and caveats: Tissue-blood divergence was below expectation in non-neoplastic patients, above in gliomas.

In the case of this clonotype: The antigen is unknown. A much larger clone lies one base from this, so it may be a read error.

Using RNA template, CDR3s of TCR alpha and beta were amplified with iRepertoire arm-PCR. One-step reverse transcription and amplification started from approximately 100-400 ng of tissue mRNA or PBMC total RNA. TCRdb fed the multiplex PCR reads into MiXCR, producing one record per CDR3 protein. The sample records about 380,000 distinct CDR3 sequences, about 40% being singletons. This TCR was recovered from a human donor with low-grade glioma or glioblastoma, undergoing nonglioma brain surgery, or in good health (not recorded which). The sequenced sample was glioma tissue, nonneoplastic brain tissue, or PBMCs (not recorded which).

CDR3 loop: CASSYPVKTQYF. In nucleotides, the CDR3 is TGTGCCAGCAGTTACCCCGTGAAGACCCAGTACTTC. This chain connects TRBV6-6 to TRBJ2-3; D not certain. With the DNA end fitting TRBJ2-5 better, the J assignment may be wrong. This CDR3 spans 12 amino acids. Germline-derived CDR1 and CDR2 are MNHNY and SVGAGI (reference sequence).